This entry features one TCR beta chain sequence. Its antigen is unidentified. cDNA reverse transcribed from extracted RNA served as the sequencing template. Method: immunoSEQ multiplex PCR; TCRdb's copy keeps in-frame clones and lacks some. The sample lists roughly 280,000 clones, 50% to 75% occurring once. V was cut by 2 bases and J by 3 bases, with 9 bases left in between. Looked up from germline, CDR1 is SGHDT and CDR2 is YYEEEE. This CDR3 is 13 amino acids long. These data belong to a study of CD8+ T cells in alopecia areata. Study-wide results and caveats: Tofacitinib significantly lowered scalp clonality and expanded CD8+ clones among the top 100. Normal scalp showed lower clonality than lesional scalp, especially alopecia totalis/universalis.

As to treatment: oral pan-JAK inhibitor, 5-10 mg twice daily. Lesional scalp punch biopsies and peripheral blood came from alopecia areata patients. This sequence originates from a human donor with alopecia areata. The source material was CD4+ T cells sorted from blood, sampled around week 53, from a patient treated with tofacitinib. The chain links TRBV5-6 to TRBJ2-7, with D tentatively TRBD1 (5 bases). In DNA form, the CDR3 reads TGTGCCAGCAGCTTATTGGACAACTACGAGCAGTACTTC. It is translated as CASSLLDNYEQYF.